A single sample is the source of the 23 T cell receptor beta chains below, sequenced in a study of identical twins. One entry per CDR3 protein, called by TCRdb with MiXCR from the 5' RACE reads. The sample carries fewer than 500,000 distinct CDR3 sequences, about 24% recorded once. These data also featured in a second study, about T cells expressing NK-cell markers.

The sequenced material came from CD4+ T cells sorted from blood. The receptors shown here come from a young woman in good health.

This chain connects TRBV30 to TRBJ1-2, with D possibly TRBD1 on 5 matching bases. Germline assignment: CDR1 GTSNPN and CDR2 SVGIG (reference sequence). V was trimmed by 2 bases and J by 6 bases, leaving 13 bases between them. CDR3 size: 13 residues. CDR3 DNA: TGTGCCTGGAGTCCAAAGGGACGGGATGGCTACACCTTC. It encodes CAWSPKGRDGYTF.

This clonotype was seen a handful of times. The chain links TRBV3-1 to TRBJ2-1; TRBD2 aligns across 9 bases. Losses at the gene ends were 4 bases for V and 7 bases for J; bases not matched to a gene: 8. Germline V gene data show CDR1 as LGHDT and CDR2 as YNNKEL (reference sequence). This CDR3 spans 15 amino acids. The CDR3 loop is CASSPLAGFGNEQFF. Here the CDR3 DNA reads TGTGCCAGCAGCCCCCTAGCGGGGTTCGGGAATGAGCAGTTCTTC.

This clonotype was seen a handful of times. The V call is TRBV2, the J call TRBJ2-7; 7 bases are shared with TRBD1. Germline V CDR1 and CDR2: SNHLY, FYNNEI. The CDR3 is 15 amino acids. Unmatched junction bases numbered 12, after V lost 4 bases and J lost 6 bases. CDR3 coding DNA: TGTGCCAGCAGTGTTGAGGGGGCGACGGTCTCCGAGCAGTACTTC. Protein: CASSVEGATVSEQYF. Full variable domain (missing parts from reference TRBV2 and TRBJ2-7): EPEVTQTPSHQVTQMGQEVILRCVPISNHLYFYWYRQILGQKVEFLVSFYNNEISEKSEIFDDQFSVERPDGSNFTLKIRSTKLEDSAMYFCASSVEGATVSEQYFGPGTRLTVT.

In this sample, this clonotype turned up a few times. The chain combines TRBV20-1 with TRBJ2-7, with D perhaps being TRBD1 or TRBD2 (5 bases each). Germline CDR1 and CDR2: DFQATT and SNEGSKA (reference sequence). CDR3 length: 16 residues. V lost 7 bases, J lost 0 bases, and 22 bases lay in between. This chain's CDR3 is CSGSPGLGTDSYEQYF. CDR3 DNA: TGCAGTGGGTCCCCGGGCCTCGGGACGGACTCCTACGAGCAGTACTTC.

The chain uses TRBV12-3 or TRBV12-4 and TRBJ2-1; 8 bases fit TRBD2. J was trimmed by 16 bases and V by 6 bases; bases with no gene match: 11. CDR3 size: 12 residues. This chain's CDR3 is CASSLSLGLEFF. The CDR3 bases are TGTGCCAGCAGCCTATCATTGGGACTAGAATTCTTC.

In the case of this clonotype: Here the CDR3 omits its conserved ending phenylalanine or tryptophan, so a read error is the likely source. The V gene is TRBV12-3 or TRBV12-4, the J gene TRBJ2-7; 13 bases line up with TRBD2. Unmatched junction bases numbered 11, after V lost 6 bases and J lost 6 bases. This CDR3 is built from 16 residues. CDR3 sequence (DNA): TGTGCCAGCAGCCAGACTAGCGGGGGGCCCTCAACCGAGCAGTACCTC. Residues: CASSQTSGGPSTEQYL.

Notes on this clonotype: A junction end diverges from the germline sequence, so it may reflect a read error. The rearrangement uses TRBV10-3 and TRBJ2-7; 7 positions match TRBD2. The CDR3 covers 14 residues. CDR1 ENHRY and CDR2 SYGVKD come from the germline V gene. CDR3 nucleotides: TGTGGCATCGGAGGCGGGGGTAGCTCCTACGAGCAGTACTTC. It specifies CGIGGGGSSYEQYF.

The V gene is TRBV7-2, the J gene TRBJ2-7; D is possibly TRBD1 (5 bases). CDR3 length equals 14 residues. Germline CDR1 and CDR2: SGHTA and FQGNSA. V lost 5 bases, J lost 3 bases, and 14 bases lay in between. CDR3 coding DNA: TGTGCCAGCAGCAAACAGGAGTGGGACTACGAGCAGTACTTC. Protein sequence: CASSKQEWDYEQYF.

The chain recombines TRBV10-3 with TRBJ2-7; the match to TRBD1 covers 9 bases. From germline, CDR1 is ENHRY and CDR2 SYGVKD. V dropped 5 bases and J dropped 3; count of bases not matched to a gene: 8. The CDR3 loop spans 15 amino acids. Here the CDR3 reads CAISSIDRGVYEQYF. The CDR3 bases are TGTGCCATCAGTAGTATCGACAGGGGGGTCTACGAGCAGTACTTC.

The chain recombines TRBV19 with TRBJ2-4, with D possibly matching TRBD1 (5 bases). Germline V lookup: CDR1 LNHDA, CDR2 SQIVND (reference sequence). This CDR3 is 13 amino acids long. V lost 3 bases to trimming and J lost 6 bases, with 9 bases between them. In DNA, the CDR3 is TGTGCCAGTAGTATCACCAGGGCAAACATTCAGTACTTC. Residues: CASSITRANIQYF.

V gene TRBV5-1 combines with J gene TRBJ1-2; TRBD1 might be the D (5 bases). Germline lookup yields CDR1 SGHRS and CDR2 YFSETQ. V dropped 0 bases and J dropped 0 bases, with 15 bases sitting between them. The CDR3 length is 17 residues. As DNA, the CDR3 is TGCGCCAGCAGCTTGGATCCGGGGGGAAGAGCTAACTATGGCTACACCTTC. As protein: CASSLDPGGRANYGYTF.

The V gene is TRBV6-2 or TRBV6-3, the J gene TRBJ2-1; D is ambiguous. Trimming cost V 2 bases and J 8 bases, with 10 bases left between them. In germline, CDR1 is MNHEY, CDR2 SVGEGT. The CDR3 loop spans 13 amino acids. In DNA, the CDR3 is TGTGCCAGCAGTTACGAGCGACGGGATGAGCAGTTCTTC. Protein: CASSYERRDEQFF.

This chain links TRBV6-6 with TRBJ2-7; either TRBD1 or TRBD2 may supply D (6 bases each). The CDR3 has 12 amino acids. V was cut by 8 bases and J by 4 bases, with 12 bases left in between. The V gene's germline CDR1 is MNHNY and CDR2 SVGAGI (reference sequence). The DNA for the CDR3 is TGTGCCAGCGGCCAGGGGAGGTACGAGCAGTACTTC. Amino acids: CASGQGRYEQYF.

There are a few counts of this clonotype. The CDR3 region has the DNA TGCAGTGCTAGAGATACCCCAAGCAAAGAGACCCAGTACTTC. Protein product: CSARDTPSKETQYF. The rearrangement uses TRBV20-1 and TRBJ2-5, with no clear D. Between the trimmed V and J ends, which lost 0 bases and 3 bases, there was a span of 11 bases. The CDR3 is 14 residues long. The germline CDR1 and CDR2 sequences are DFQATT and SNEGSKA (reference sequence).

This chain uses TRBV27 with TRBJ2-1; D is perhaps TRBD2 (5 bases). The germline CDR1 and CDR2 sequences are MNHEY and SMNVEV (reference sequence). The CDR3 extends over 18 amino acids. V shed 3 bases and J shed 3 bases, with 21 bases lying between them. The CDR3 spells CASSFTSSDWRFYNEQFF. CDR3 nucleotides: TGTGCCAGCAGTTTCACGAGTAGCGACTGGCGGTTCTACAATGAGCAGTTCTTC.

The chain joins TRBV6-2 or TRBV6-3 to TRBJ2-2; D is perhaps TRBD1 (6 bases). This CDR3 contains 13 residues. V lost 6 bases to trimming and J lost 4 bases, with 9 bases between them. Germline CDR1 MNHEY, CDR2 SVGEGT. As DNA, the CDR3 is TGTGCCAGCAGCACAGGGACCACCGGGGAGCTGTTTTTT. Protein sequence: CASSTGTTGELFF.

CDR3 protein: CASSLRQEKNYGYTF. CDR3 DNA: TGTGCCAGCAGCTTGCGACAGGAGAAGAACTATGGCTACACCTTC. The chain employs TRBV13 and TRBJ1-2, with a possible D match to TRBD1 (6 bases). Trimming pared 3 bases from V and 2 bases from J, leaving 13 bases between. Looked up from germline, CDR1 is PRHDT and CDR2 is FYEKMQ (reference sequence). The CDR3 is made up of 15 amino acids.

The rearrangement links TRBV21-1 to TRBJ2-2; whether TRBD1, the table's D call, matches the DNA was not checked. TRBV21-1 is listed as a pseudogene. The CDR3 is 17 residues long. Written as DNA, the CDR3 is TGTGCCAGCAGCAGGGGGGGACAGTCAAGGGTTTCCGGGGAGCTGTTTTTT. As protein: CASSRGGQSRVSGELFF.

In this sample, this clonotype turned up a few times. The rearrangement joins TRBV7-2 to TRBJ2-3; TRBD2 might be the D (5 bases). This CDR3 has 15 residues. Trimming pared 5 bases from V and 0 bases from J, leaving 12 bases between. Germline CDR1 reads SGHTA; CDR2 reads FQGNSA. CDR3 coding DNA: TGTGCCAGCAGCCCTCTAGCAGCTAGCACAGATACGCAGTATTTT. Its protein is CASSPLAASTDTQYF. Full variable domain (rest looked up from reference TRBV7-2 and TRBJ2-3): GAGVSQSPSNKVTEKGKDVELRCDPISGHTALYWYRQSLGQGLEFLIYFQGNSAPDKSGLPSDRFSAERTGGSVSTLTIQRTQQEDSAVYLCASSPLAASTDTQYFGPGTRLTVL.

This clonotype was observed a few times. CDR3 nucleotides: TGTGCCACAAAGACAGGGGCAGAGACCCAGTACTTC. It yields the protein CATKTGAETQYF. The rearrangement links TRBV10-3 to TRBJ2-5; TRBD1 aligns across 8 bases. CDR1 and CDR2 from the germline V gene are ENHRY and SYGVKD. The junction had 5 bases not matched to a gene; V was cut back by 10 bases and J by 4 bases. CDR3 length: 12 residues.

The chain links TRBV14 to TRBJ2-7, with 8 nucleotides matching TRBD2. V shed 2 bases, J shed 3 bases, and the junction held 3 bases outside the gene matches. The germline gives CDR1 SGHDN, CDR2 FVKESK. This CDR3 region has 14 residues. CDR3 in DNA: TGTGCCAGCAGCCAACTTACTAGCGGCTACGAGCAGTACTTC. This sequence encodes CASSQLTSGYEQYF. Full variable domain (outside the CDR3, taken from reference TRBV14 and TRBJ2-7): EAGVTQFPSHSVIEKGQTVTLRCDPISGHDNLYWYRRVMGKEIKFLLHFVKESKQDESGMPNNRFLAERTGGTYSTLKVQPAELEDSGVYFCASSQLTSGYEQYFGPGTRLTVT.

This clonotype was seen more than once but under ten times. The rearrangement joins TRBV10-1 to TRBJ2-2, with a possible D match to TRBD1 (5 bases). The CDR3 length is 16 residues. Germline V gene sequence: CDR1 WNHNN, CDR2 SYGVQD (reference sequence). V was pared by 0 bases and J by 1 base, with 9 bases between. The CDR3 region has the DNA TGCGCCAGCAGTGAGTCTCGGCAGGGGAACACCGGGGAGCTGTTTTTT. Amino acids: CASSESRQGNTGELFF.

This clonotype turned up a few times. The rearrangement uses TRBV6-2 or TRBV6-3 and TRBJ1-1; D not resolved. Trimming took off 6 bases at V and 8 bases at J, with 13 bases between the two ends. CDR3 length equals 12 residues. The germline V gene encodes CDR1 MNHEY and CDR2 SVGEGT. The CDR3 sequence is CASSGDPREAFF. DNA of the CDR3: TGTGCCAGCAGCGGCGACCCCAGGGAAGCTTTCTTT.